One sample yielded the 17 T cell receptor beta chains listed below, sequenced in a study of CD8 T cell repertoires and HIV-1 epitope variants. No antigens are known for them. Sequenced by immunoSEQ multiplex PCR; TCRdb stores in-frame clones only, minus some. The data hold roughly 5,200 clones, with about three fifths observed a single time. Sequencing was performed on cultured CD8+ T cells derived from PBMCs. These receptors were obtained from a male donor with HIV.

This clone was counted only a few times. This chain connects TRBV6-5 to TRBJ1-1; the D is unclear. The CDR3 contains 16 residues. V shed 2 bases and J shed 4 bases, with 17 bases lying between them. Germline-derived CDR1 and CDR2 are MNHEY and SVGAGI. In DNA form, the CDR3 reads TGTGCCAGCAGTTACAACGCCTTCGGGCCAGTCACTGAAGCTTTCTTT. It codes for CASSYNAFGPVTEAFF.

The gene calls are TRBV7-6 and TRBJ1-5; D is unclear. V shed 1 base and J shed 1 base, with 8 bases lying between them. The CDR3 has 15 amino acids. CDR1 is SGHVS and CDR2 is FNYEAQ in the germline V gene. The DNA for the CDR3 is TGTGCCAGCAGCTTAGGGGGTGGGAGCAATCAGCCCCAGCATTTT. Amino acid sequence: CASSLGGGSNQPQHF.

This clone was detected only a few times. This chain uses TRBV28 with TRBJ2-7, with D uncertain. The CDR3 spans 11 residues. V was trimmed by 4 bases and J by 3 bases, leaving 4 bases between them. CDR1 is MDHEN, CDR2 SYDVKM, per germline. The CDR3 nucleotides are TGTGCCAGCAGTTCCAACTACGAGCAGTACTTC. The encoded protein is CASSSNYEQYF.

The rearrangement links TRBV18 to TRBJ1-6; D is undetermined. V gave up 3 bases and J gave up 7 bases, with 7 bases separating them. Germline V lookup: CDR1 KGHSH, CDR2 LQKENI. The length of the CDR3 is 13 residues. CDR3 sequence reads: CASSPRENSPLHF. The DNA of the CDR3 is TGTGCCAGCTCACCCCGGGAAAATTCACCCCTCCACTTT.

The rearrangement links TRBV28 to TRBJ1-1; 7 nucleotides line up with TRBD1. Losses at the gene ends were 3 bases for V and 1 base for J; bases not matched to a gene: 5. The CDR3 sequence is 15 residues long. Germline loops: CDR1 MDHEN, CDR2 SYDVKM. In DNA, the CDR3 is TGTGCCAGCAGTTTCGACAGGGTCTGGAACACTGAAGCTTTCTTT. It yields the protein CASSFDRVWNTEAFF.

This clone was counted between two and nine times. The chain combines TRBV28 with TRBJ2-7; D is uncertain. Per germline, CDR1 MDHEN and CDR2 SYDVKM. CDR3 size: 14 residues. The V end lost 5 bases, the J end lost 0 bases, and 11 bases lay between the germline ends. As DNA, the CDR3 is TGTGCCAGCAGTCTTCTCTTGATCTCCTACGAGCAGTACTTC. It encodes CASSLLLISYEQYF.

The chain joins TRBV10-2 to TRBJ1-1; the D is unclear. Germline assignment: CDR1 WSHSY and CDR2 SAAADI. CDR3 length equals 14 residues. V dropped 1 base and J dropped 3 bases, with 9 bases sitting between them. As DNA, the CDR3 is TGCGCCAGCAGTGAGTTGGAACTTTACACTGAAGCTTTCTTT. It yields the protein CASSELELYTEAFF.

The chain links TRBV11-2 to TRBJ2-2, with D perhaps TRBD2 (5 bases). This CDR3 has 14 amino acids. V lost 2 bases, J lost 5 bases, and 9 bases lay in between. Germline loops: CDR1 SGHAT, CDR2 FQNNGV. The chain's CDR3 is CASSLSRRTGELFF. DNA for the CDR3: TGTGCCAGCAGCTTAAGCAGGAGGACCGGGGAGCTGTTTTTT.

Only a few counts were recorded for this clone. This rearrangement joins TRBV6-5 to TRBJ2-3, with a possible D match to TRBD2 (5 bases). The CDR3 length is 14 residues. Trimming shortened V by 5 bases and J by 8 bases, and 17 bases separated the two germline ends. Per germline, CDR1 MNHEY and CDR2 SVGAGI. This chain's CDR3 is CASSPGLRDGTQYF. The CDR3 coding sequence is TGTGCCAGCAGTCCTGGACTGAGAGACGGTACGCAGTATTTT.

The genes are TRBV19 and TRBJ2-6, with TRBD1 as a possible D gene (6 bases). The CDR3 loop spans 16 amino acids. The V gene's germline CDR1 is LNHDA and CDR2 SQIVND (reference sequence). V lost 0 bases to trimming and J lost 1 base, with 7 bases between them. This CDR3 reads CASSIDQGSGANVLTF. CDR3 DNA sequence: TGTGCCAGTAGTATAGATCAGGGGTCTGGGGCCAACGTCCTGACTTTC.

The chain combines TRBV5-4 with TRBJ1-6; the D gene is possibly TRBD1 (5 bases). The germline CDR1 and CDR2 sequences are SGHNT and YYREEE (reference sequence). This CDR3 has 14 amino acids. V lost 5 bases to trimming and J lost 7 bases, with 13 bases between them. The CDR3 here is CASSFREGNSPLHF. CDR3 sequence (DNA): TGTGCCAGCAGTTTCAGGGAGGGGAATTCACCCCTCCACTTT.

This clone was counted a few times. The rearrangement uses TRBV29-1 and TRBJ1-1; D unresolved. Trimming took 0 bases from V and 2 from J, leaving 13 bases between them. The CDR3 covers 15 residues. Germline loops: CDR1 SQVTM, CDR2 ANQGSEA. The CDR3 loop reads CSVEDGQTKNTEAFF. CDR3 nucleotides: TGCAGCGTTGAAGATGGGCAGACAAAAAACACTGAAGCTTTCTTT.

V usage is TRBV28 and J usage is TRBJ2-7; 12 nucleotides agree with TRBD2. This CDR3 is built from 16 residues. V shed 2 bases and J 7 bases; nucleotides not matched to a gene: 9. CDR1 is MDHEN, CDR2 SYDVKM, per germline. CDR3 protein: CASSLLLAGGPGEQYF. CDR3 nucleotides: TGTGCCAGCAGTTTACTTCTAGCGGGGGGGCCCGGGGAGCAGTACTTC.

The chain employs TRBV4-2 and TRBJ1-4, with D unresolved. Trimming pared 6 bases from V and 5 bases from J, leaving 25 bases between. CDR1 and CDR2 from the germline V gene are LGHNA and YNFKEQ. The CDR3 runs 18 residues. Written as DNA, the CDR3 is TGTGCCAGCAGTGATGCTACACGTCTCCCAGTCGACAATGAAAAACTGTTTTTT. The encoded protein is CASSDATRLPVDNEKLFF.

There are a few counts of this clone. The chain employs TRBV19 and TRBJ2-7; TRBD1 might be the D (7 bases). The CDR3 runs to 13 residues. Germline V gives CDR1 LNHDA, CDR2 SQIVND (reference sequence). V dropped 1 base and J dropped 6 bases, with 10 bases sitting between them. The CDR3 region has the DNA TGTGCCAGTAGTATAGGACAGGGAGGCGAGCAGTACTTC. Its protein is CASSIGQGGEQYF. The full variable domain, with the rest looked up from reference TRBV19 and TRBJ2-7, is DGGITQSPKYLFRKEGQNVTLSCEQNLNHDAMYWYRQDPGQGLRLIYYSQIVNDFQKGDIAEGYSVSREKKESFPLTVTSAQKNPTAFYLCASSIGQGGEQYFGPGTRLTVT.

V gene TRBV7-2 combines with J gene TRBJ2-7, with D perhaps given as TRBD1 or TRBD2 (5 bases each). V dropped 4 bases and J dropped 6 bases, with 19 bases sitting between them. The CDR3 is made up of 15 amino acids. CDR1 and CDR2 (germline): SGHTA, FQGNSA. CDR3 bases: TGTGCCAGCAGCTCGTCTTTATGGGGGAGAAGCGAGCAGTACTTC. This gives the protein CASSSSLWGRSEQYF. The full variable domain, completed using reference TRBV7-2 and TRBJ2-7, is GAGVSQSPSNKVTEKGKDVELRCDPISGHTALYWYRQSLGQGLEFLIYFQGNSAPDKSGLPSDRFSAERTGGSVSTLTIQRTQQEDSAVYLCASSSSLWGRSEQYFGPGTRLTVT.

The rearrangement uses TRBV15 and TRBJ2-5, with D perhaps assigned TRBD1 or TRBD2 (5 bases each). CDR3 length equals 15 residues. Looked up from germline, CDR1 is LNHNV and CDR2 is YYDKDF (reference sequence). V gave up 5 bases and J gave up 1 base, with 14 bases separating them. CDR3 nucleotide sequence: TGTGCCACCAGCGAATACGGGACGTCCCAAGAGACCCAGTACTTC. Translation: CATSEYGTSQETQYF.